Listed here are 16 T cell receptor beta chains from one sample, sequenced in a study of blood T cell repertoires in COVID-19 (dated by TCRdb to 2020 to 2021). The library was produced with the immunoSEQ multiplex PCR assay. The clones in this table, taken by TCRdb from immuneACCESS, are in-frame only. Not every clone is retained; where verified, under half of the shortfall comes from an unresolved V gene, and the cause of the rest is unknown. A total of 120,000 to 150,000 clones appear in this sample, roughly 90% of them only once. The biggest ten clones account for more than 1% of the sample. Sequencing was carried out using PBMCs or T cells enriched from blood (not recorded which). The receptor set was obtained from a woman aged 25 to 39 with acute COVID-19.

The CDR3 is CASSHGWLETQYF. CDR3 DNA: TGTGCCAGCAGTCACGGTTGGTTGGAGACCCAGTACTTC. This sequence joins TRBV6-5 and TRBJ2-5; D remains ambiguous. Trimming left V 5 bases short and J 5 bases short, with 12 bases between. CDR3 length equals 13 residues. The germline gives CDR1 MNHEY, CDR2 SVGAGI.

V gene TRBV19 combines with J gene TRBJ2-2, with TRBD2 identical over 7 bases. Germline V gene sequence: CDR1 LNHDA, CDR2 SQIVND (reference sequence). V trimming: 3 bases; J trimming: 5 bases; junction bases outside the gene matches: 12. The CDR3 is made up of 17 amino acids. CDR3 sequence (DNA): TGTGCCAGTAGTATCCGGGGAGGGGAAGATTCTACCGGGGAGCTGTTTTTT. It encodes CASSIRGGEDSTGELFF. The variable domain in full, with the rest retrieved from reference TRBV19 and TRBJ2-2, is DGGITQSPKYLFRKEGQNVTLSCEQNLNHDAMYWYRQDPGQGLRLIYYSQIVNDFQKGDIAEGYSVSREKKESFPLTVTSAQKNPTAFYLCASSIRGGEDSTGELFFGEGSRLTVL.

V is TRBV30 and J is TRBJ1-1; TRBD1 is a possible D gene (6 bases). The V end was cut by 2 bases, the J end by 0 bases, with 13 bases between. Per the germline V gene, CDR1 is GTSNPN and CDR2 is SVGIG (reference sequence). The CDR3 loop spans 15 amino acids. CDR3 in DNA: TGTGCCTGGAGTTCACAGGGTATTATGAACACTGAAGCTTTCTTT. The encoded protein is CAWSSQGIMNTEAFF.

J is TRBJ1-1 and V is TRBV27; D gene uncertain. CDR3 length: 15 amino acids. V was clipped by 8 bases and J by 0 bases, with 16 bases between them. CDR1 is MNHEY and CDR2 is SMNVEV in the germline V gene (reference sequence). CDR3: CASPPRGLMNTEAFF. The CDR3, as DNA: TGTGCCAGCCCACCACGAGGCCTTATGAACACTGAAGCTTTCTTT.

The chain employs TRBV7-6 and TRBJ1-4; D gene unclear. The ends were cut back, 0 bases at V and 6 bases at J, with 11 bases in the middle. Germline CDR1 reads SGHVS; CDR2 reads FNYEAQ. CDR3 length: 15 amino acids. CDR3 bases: TGTGCCAGCAGCTTAGCACCAAGGGAGGATGAAAAACTGTTTTTT. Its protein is CASSLAPREDEKLFF.

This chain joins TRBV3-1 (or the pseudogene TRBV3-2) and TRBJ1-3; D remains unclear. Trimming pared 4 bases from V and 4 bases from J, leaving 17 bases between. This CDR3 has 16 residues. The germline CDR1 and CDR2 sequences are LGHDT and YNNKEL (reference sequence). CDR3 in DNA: TGTGCCAGCAGCCCTTACGACTATGGACTAGGAAACACCATATATTTT. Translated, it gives CASSPYDYGLGNTIYF.

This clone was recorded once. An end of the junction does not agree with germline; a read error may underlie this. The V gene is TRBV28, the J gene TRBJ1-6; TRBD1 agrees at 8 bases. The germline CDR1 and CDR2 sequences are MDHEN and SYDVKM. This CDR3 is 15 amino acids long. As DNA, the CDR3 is TGTGCCAGCCTCCCCATAGGGACAGGCAATCAGGCCCCGAAGTTT. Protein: CASLPIGTGNQAPKF. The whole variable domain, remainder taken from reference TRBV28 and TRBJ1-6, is DVKVTQSSRYLVKRTGEKVFLECVQDMDHENMFWYRQDPGLGLRLIYFSYDVKMKEKGDIPEGYSVSREKKERFSLILESASTNQTSMYLCASLPIGTGNQAPKFGNGTRLTVT.

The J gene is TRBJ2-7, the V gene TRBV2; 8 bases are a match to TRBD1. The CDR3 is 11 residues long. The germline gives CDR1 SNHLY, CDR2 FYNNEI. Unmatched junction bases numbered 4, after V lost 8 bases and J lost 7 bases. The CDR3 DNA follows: TGTGCCAGCTCGTGGACAGGGGAGCAGTACTTC. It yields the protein CASSWTGEQYF.

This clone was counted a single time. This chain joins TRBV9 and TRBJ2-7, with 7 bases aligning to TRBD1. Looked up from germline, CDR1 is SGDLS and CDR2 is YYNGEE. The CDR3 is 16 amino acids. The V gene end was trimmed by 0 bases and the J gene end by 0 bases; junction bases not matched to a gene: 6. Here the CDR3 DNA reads TGTGCCAGCAGCGTAGCCCCGACAGGGAGCTCCTACGAGCAGTACTTC. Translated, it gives CASSVAPTGSSYEQYF.

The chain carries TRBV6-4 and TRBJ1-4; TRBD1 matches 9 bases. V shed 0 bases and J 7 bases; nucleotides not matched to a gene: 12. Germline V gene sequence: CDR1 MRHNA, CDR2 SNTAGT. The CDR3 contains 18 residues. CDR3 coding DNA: TGTGCCAGCAGTGACTCTCGGACAGGGGAATTTTTTGGTGAAAAACTGTTTTTT. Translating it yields CASSDSRTGEFFGEKLFF.

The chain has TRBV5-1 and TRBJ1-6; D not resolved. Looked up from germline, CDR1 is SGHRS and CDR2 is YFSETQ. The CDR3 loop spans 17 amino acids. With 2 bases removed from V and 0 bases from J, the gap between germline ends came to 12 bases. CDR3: CASSFLELSSYNSPLHF. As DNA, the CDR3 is TGCGCCAGCAGCTTCTTGGAGTTAAGCTCCTATAATTCACCCCTCCACTTT.

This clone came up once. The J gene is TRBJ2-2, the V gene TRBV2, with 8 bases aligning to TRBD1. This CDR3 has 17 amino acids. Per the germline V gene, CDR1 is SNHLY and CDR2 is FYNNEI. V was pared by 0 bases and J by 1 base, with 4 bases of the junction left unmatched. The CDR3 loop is CASSEATGVRNTGELFF. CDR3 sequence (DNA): TGTGCCAGCAGTGAAGCGACAGGGGTACGGAACACCGGGGAGCTGTTTTTT.

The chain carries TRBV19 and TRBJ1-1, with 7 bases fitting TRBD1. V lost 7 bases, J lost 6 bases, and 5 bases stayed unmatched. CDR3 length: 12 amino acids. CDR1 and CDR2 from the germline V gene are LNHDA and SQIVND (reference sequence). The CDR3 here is CASKRQGAEAFF. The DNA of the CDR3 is TGTGCCAGTAAAAGACAGGGAGCTGAAGCTTTCTTT.

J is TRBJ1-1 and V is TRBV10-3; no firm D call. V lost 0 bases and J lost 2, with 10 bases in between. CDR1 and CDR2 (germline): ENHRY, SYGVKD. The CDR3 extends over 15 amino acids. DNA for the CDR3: TGTGCCATCAGTGAGTCGGACTTAAGTAACACTGAAGCTTTCTTT. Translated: CAISESDLSNTEAFF.

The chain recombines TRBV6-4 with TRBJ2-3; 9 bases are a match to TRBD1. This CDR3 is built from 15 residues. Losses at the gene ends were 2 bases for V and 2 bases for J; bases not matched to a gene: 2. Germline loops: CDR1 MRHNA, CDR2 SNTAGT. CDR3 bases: TGTGCCAGCAGTGACGGGGACAGGGACACAGATACGCAGTATTTT. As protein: CASSDGDRDTDTQYF.

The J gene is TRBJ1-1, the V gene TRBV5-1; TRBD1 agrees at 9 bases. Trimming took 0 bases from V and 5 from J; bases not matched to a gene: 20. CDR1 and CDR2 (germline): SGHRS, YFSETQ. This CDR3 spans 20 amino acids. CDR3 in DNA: TGCGCCAGCAGCTTGGAACACGCCGGGACAGGGAGTTTCTTTTCGACTGAAGCTTTCTTT. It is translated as CASSLEHAGTGSFFSTEAFF.